Given below is one T cell receptor (beta chain) in context. This CDR3 region has 14 residues. Germline V gene data show CDR1 as LGHNA and CDR2 as YSLEER. The ends were cut back, 8 bases at V and 0 bases at J, with 11 bases in the middle. The sample comes from a study of T cell changes during pregnancy in multiple sclerosis. Measured with immunoSEQ multiplex PCR; TCRdb has only the in-frame clones, and not every one. The top ten hold around 5.6% of the sample, which has some 47,000 clones, 85% to 90% seen once. The rearrangement links TRBV4-3 to TRBJ1-3; perhaps TRBD1 as D (5 bases). This TCR was recovered from a female donor in good health, enrolled as a control in a pregnancy study. The sample in question was CD8+ T cells from peripheral blood mononuclear cells, obtained after pregnancy. CDR3 DNA: TGCGCCAGCGCAAGCAGGGTCTCTGGAAACACCATATATTTT. Protein: CASASRVSGNTIYF.